This T cell receptor beta chain was sequenced for a study of T-cell reconstitution after alpha-beta-depleted transplantation in children (dated by TCRdb to 2016 to 2017). In terms of the full investigation: The study quantitatively tracked T-cell immune reconstitution after TCRalphabeta/CD19-depleted allogeneic hematopoietic cell transplantation in children using TCR repertoire profiling. Study-wide findings and limitations: The apparently early alphabetaT-cell count recovery about two months after transplant was reportedly dependent on only several hundred rapidly expanded clones derived from non-depleted graft cells. In some patients, the high TCRbeta diversity seen at day 60 was put down to recipient T cells and intrathymic progenitors that had survived conditioning. Over the following months the frequencies of hyperexpanded clones went down, and after one year T-cell counts and TCRbeta diversity were mostly credited to newly produced T cells.

This clonotype was seen only a few times. The clone's antigen remains unknown. It has no much larger one-base neighbor in the sample; base qualities were not kept. Interpreted using the paper, the treatment or condition label stands for: allogeneic hematopoietic cell transplantation with graft depleted of TCRalphabeta T cells and CD19 B cells. The transplant recipients were children given TCRalphabeta/CD19-depleted allogeneic hematopoietic cell grafts. Measured from the cysteine to the phenylalanine, the CDR3 is 15 residues long. Only CDR3 DNA is held: 45 bases, read in frame from base 1. CDR1 and CDR2, per the germline V gene (reference sequence), are DFQATT and SNEGSKA. V ends up 6 bases short and J 2 bases short, with an unmatched junction base count of 7. The library was obtained by PCR. The listed sequencing device is Illumina HiSeq 2500. Molecular barcoding was employed in the preparation of TCR libraries, with unique molecular identifiers being used to normalize TCRbeta repertoire quantification. TCRdb redid the processing of the public reads, applying fastp at Q25 and MiXCR, and retained in-frame beta chains. Records with the same CDR3 protein are collapsed into one entry carrying the most frequent genes and DNA. This sample holds hundreds of thousands of distinct CDR3 sequences; over 10% were observed only once. Clones ranked in the top ten supply 0.79% of the sample.

The sequence derives from a girl aged 2-9 years with congenital amegakaryocytic thrombocytopenia, due to receive a stem cell transplant. In this chain, TRBV20-1 is recombined with TRBJ2-5; TRBD2 aligns with 12 central bases. The source was PBMCs, collected before TCRalphabeta/CD19-depleted stem cell transplant. The CDR3 protein is CSARLAGGEQETQYF. The nucleotide sequence is given as TGCAGTGCGCGCCTAGCGGGAGGGGAACAAGAGACCCAGTACTTC.